A selection of T cell receptor beta chains follows, all from one sample in a study of response to subunit inactivated influenza vaccine. TCRdb reprocessed the RT-PCR reads via MiXCR and lists one record per CDR3 protein. The repertoire holds about 540,000 distinct CDR3 sequences, with approximately 20% as singletons. These data also featured in a second study, about T cells expressing NK-cell markers.

Source: CD4+ T cells sorted from PBMCs, taken roughly 13 days after vaccination. The receptors shown here come from a middle-aged man who received an inactivated influenza vaccine. The CDR3 runs from the conserved cysteine through the conserved F or W. D genes are given only for firm matches. The size entry is marked missing in some rows and otherwise reads once, few, many or a size class.

TRBV20-1,TRBJ2-2,many,TRBD2,TGCAGTGCTAGAAGGACTAGCGGGAGGACCGGGGAGCTGTTTTTT,CSARRTSGRTGELFF
TRBV24-1,TRBJ2-1,few,.,TGTGCCACCAGTGACCAGAAACGGGGTGAGCAGTTCTTC,CATSDQKRGEQFF
TRBV29-1,TRBJ1-5,few,TRBD1,TGCAGCGTAGCCCAGGGGGCTCTGGATCAGCCCCAGCATTTT,CSVAQGALDQPQHF
TRBV28,TRBJ1-5,many,TRBD1,TGTGCCAGCAGTCCCCGTGGGACAGGGTACCATCAGCCCCAGCATTTT,CASSPRGTGYHQPQHF
TRBV9,TRBJ2-5,.,.,TGTGCCAGCAGCGGGGGGCTAGCTGGGGAGACCCAGTACTTC,CASSGGLAGETQYF
TRBV7-9,TRBJ1-1,many,.,TGTGCCAGCAGCTTAGTATGGAACACTGAAGCTTTCTTT,CASSLVWNTEAFF
TRBV12-3/TRBV12-4,TRBJ2-6,.,.,TGTGCCAGCATGAGCTCTGGGGCCAACGTCCTGACTTTC,CASMSSGANVLTF
TRBV15,TRBJ2-7,many,TRBD2,TGTGCCACCAGCAGAGTGATTAGCGGGGGAAAGCAGTACTTC,CATSRVISGGKQYF
TRBV4-3,TRBJ1-5,.,.,TGCGCCAGCAGCCGATCTCAGGGGACCCATCAGCCCCAGCATTTT,CASSRSQGTHQPQHF
TRBV12-3/TRBV12-4,TRBJ1-1,.,.,TGTGCCAGCAGATGGGGGGGAGGGGGCACTGAAGCTTTCTTT,CASRWGGGGTEAFF
TRBV7-2,TRBJ2-1,.,.,TGTGCCAGCAGCTCGGTAGTACTAGCCAATGAGCAGTTCTTC,CASSSVVLANEQFF
TRBV24-1,TRBJ2-5,many,TRBD1,TGTGCCACCAGTGAAACCGGGACAGAAGAGACCCAGTACTTC,CATSETGTEETQYF
TRBV5-1,TRBJ2-5,many,TRBD1,TGCGCCAGCAGCTTACAGGGGGGAGAGACCCAGTACTTC,CASSLQGGETQYF
TRBV9,TRBJ2-1,.,.,TGTGCCAGCAGCATGCTCAGCTCCTACAATGAGCAGTTCTTC,CASSMLSSYNEQFF
TRBV28,TRBJ2-7,.,.,TGTGCCAGCAGTTTAAACCGAAACTCCTACGAGCAGTACTTC,CASSLNRNSYEQYF
TRBV6-2/TRBV6-3,TRBJ2-7,few,.,TGTGCCAGCAGTTACTCGAGAGCCAACGAGCAGTACTTC,CASSYSRANEQYF
TRBV6-2/TRBV6-3,TRBJ2-1,.,.,TGTGCCAGCAGTTTGTTATCGGGAGCGGTCTACAATGAGCAGTTCTTC,CASSLLSGAVYNEQFF
TRBV4-1,TRBJ2-2,few,TRBD1,TGCGCCAGCAGCCAAGGGACAGGGGCGAACACCGGGGAGCTGTTTTTT,CASSQGTGANTGELFF
TRBV10-3,TRBJ2-7,.,.,TGTGCCATCAGTGAGGGGGGGTCTTCCTACGAGCAGTACTTC,CAISEGGSSYEQYF
TRBV6-5,TRBJ1-3,few,.,TGTGCCAGCAGTTACTCGATTGCGGCGGGTGGAAACACCATATATTTT,CASSYSIAAGGNTIYF
TRBV29-1,TRBJ1-1,.,.,TGCAGCGCTGGTCAGGGTGGAGTCACTGAAGCTTTCTTT,CSAGQGGVTEAFF
TRBV20-1,TRBJ2-5,.,.,TGCAGTGCTAGAGAAGGGACCTCAGGGACGGAGACCCAGTACTTC,CSAREGTSGTETQYF